This T cell receptor beta chain appears in the sequencing data of a study of T cells in Graves' hyperthyroidism and ophthalmopathy. Study-level findings and limits: Model-based prediction identified ophthalmopathy a median 6.5 months prior to its onset.

Germline CDR1 is MNHNS and CDR2 is SASEGT. The V end lost 1 base, the J end lost 4 bases, and 11 bases lay between the germline ends. The CDR3 covers 15 residues. There are many counts of this clonotype. Its antigen is undetermined. The CDR3 regions of TCR beta were amplified from RNA transcripts. The HTBI set primed first-round TCR CDR3 RT-PCR. TCRdb fed the multiplex PCR reads into MiXCR, producing one record per CDR3 protein. The table records 600,000 to 650,000 distinct CDR3 sequences, around 20% of them present only once. Exclusion followed for patients with uncontrolled infection, other autoimmune disease, pregnancy or lactation.

What was sequenced was blood. This receptor was taken from a man aged 25 to 45 with Graves' ophthalmopathy. This sequence joins TRBV6-1 and TRBJ1-5; D is possibly TRBD1 (5 bases). DNA for the CDR3: TGTGCCAGCAGTGAAGAATGGGGGAATAATCAGCCCCAGCATTTT. Residues: CASSEEWGNNQPQHF.